Below, one T cell receptor (beta chain) is given with its context. The CDR3 sequence is 15 residues long. Germline-derived CDR1 and CDR2 are MNHEY and SVGAGI. Deletions cut 5 bases from V and 0 bases from J, with 11 bases between. The data originate from a study of blood T cell repertoires in COVID-19. Overall study context: COVID-19 samples collected from the United States, Italy and Spain covered acute and convalescent phases. PBMCs, B-cell-depleted T cells, or T cells were the source of the cDNA or gDNA that made up the material.

Per the original methods: For nucleated cells, counts were estimated from reference gene primer amplification. TCRdb's copy holds only in-frame clones and misses some; the assay was immunoSEQ multiplex PCR. Clone size and V and J calls were adopted from that table, with D and trimming inferred from the DNA. The repertoire holds about 23,000 clones, with 88% as singletons. V and J are TRBV6-5 and TRBJ1-3, with unresolved D. Sequenced material: peripheral blood. This sequence originates from a man aged 65 to 79 in a cohort sampled during active COVID-19. The CDR3 loop is CASSLRGASGNTIYF. As DNA, the CDR3 is TGTGCCAGCAGTCTGCGGGGAGCCTCTGGAAACACCATATATTTT.